The clone carrying this T cell receptor (beta chain) is medium-sized (0.01 to 0.1%). Version v3.0 of the immunoSEQ assay ran at survey level. Libraries were prepared by immunoSEQ multiplex PCR; TCRdb keeps only in-frame clonotypes and omits some of them. Among roughly 21,000 clones listed, 87% were seen once. The germline gives CDR1 SEHNR, CDR2 FQNEAQ (reference sequence). This CDR3 is built from 14 residues. Germline trimming cut 5 bases from V and 5 bases from J; bases unmatched to any gene: 8. All participants with HIV were treated in the United States. This sample is part of a study of long-term antiretroviral therapy in people with HIV.

The chain uses TRBV7-9 and TRBJ2-7, with 8 bases fitting TRBD1. The sequence was collected from a man younger than 35 with HIV. Sequenced here: unsorted PBMCs, sampled 0.2 years before starting antiretroviral therapy. CDR3 protein: CASSRTGMANEQYF. As DNA, the CDR3 is TGTGCCAGCAGCCGGACAGGGATGGCCAACGAGCAGTACTTC.